This TCR beta chain appears in the sequencing data of a study of OX40 agonist ivuxolimab in advanced cancers. The overall study: People who had prior anti-PD-1, anti-PD-L1 or anti-CTLA-4 therapy could take part, and 35% to 50% had some. The study's findings and limits: Several nonresponders also turned out to have low normalized T-cell clonal expansion.

Trimming left V 0 bases short and J 0 bases short, with 12 bases between. The CDR3 contains 16 residues. Germline assignment: CDR1 LGHNA and CDR2 YSLEER. The cohort excluded patients with autoimmune disease history or systemic immunosuppression. Peripheral blood came from all dose cohorts at three timepoints. This table comes from immunoSEQ multiplex PCR, and its TCRdb copy is limited to in-frame clones, with some not included. The table lists some 22,000 clones, just under 75% of them singletons. This clone is deemed medium-sized (0.01 to 0.1%). Its specificity is unknown. The sample in question was CD4+ or CD8+ T cells sorted from blood, obtained in a trial of the OX40 agonist ivuxolimab. The origin of this receptor is an adult with an advanced solid tumor such as melanoma, head and neck, liver or kidney cancer. This rearrangement joins TRBV4-3 to TRBJ2-7, with D possibly matching TRBD1 (5 bases). The CDR3 loop is CASSQDPQGNSYEQYF. The CDR3 bases are TGCGCCAGCAGCCAAGATCCCCAGGGCAACTCCTACGAGCAGTACTTC.